Listed here is a single T cell receptor (beta chain). The sample comes from a study of blood T cells in healthy people across ages. After removal of 6 bases from V and 6 bases from J, the junction contained 7 bases not matched to a gene. The CDR3 contains 14 residues. Germline V gene sequence: CDR1 SGHTA, CDR2 FQGNSA. Then a second PCR, running about 6 to 11 cycles, was carried out with a sample-barcoded 5' primer and a J-beta primer mix. No fewer than 3 million CDR3-containing paired-end reads came from each sample. TCRdb fed the 5' RACE reads into MiXCR, producing one record per CDR3 protein. The data show around 800,000 distinct CDR3 sequences, approximately 48% seen once.

This receptor was obtained from a man between 60 and 75 years old in good health. The genes are TRBV7-2 and TRBJ1-2; 10 bases are shared with TRBD1. Input material: blood. The DNA for the CDR3 is TGTGCCAGCAGACGACAGGGGGCGGATGATGGCTACACCTTC. Protein sequence: CASRRQGADDGYTF.